This is a list of T cell receptor beta chains from one sample in a study of T-cell reconstitution after alpha-beta-depleted transplantation in children. From the PCR reads, TCRdb called clonotypes with MiXCR, one entry per CDR3 protein. The data show a few hundred thousand distinct CDR3 sequences, with around a tenth seen just once and less than 2.5% held by the top ten. This specimen was PBMCs from the stem cell graft donor, taken from the stem cell graft. All receptors come from a human donor who donated a stem cell graft to a child with acute lymphoblastic leukemia. Each CDR3 is given with its conserved first and last residue. A D gene is named only where the DNA matches it firmly. Clone size, where shown, is once, few, many, or a class for clones that have expanded.

abundance	d_gene	j_gene	v_gene	CDR3nt	CDR3aa
NA	TRBD2	TRBJ2-3	TRBV15	TGTGCCACCAGCAGAGAAAAGGGACTAGCGGGGCTCACAGATACGCAGTATTTT	CATSREKGLAGLTDTQYF
many	NA	TRBJ2-5	TRBV28	TGTGCCAGCAGTTTACGGGGGTTAGAGACCCAGTACTTC	CASSLRGLETQYF
NA	NA	TRBJ1-1	TRBV28	TGTGCCAGCAGTTTTGGGATGAACACTGAAGCTTTCTTT	CASSFGMNTEAFF
few	NA	TRBJ2-5	TRBV20-1	TGCAGTGCTAGTCGACCTACTCTAGAAACCCGAGAGACCCAGTACTTC	CSASRPTLETRETQYF
few	NA	TRBJ1-1	TRBV5-6	TGTGCCAGCAGCTTGGCAGCCAGATTAAACACTGAAGCTTTCTTT	CASSLAARLNTEAFF
few	NA	TRBJ1-2	TRBV2	TGTGCCAGCATAGCCCACTATGACGGCTACACCTTC	CASIAHYDGYTF
NA	NA	TRBJ1-4	TRBV27	TGTGCCAGCAGTTCGGCCAGGGAAAGGGAAAAACTGTTTTTT	CASSSAREREKLFF
few	TRBD1	TRBJ1-6	TRBV18	TGTGCCAGCTCACCCGAAGACAGGGGTTCACCCCTCCACTTT	CASSPEDRGSPLHF
many	TRBD2	TRBJ2-3	TRBV5-1	TGCGCCAGCAGCTTCGGACTAGCGGCTCACACAGATACGCAGTATTTT	CASSFGLAAHTDTQYF
NA	TRBD2	TRBJ2-3	TRBV5-1	TGCGCCAGCAGCTTCCTTGGGGCGGGAGGATCCGATACGCAGTATTTT	CASSFLGAGGSDTQYF
few	NA	TRBJ1-1	TRBV28	TGTGCCAGCAGTTTTCAGGGGCGCGGGAACACTGAAGCTTTCTTT	CASSFQGRGNTEAFF
NA	NA	TRBJ2-1	TRBV7-9	TGTGCCAGCAGCTTGACCGGGACACTCCTCTACAATGAGCAGTTCTTC	CASSLTGTLLYNEQFF
NA	TRBD1	TRBJ2-7	TRBV5-1	TGCGCCAGCAGCGTCGGGACAGGGGGTGACTACGAGCAGTACTTC	CASSVGTGGDYEQYF
NA	NA	TRBJ2-7	TRBV27	TGTGCCAGCAGTTCCCCCTGGGGCGGGGGCCCGGGGGAGCAGTACTTC	CASSSPWGGGPGEQYF
few	NA	TRBJ2-7	TRBV5-1	TGCGCCAGCAGGGACACCTACGAGCAGTACTTC	CASRDTYEQYF
few	TRBD1	TRBJ1-2	TRBV20-1	TGCAGTGCTGGCGGGACAGGGAACTATGGCTACACCTTC	CSAGGTGNYGYTF